The 12 T cell receptor beta chains reported below all come from one sample, sequenced in a study of CD8+CD57+ T cells in acquired aplastic anemia. Study-wide points: A lower diversity was found for CD8+CD57+ cells than for total CD4+ and CD8+ pools in patients.

It was genomic DNA that served as the template for profiling TCR beta VDJ and CDR3. TCRdb passed the reads through MiXCR, listing each CDR3 protein once. The sample includes 15,000 to 20,000 distinct CDR3 sequences, less than 45% of them seen just once. Sequencing was done on patients that had shown CD8+CD57+ cell expansion by flow cytometry. These receptors' antigens are unknown. The sequenced sample consisted of CD8+CD57+ T cells sorted from PBMCs. As for subset: bead-enriched CD8+CD57+ effector memory T cells from SAA patients. The receptors shown here come from a human donor with aplastic anemia.

The chain recombines TRBV29-1 with TRBJ2-7; D is unresolved. CDR1 and CDR2 (germline): SQVTM, ANQGSEA. Between the trimmed V and J ends, which lost 4 bases and 2 bases, there was a span of 15 bases. This CDR3 contains 14 residues. DNA for the CDR3: TGCAGCGTTGTCCGGCCAGACTTTCCCTACGAGCAGTACTTC. This translates into CSVVRPDFPYEQYF.

Details on this clonotype: No conserved phenylalanine or tryptophan is present at the end of the CDR3, so a read error is the likely explanation. The CDR3 sequence is CSAGIWDGYTL. The CDR3 region has the DNA TGCAGTGCCGGGATCTGGGATGGCTACACCCTC. The chain joins TRBV20-1 to TRBJ1-2; D gene unclear. The CDR3 sequence is 11 residues long. The V gene lost 6 bases and the J gene lost 6 bases, with 11 bases spanning the gap. CDR1 DFQATT and CDR2 SNEGSKA come from the germline V gene (reference sequence).

In this sample, this clonotype turned up a few times. V and J are TRBV2 and TRBJ2-1; 8 positions match TRBD2. The CDR3 runs to 14 residues. Germline V gives CDR1 SNHLY, CDR2 FYNNEI. V gave up 3 bases and J gave up 7 bases; unmatched junction bases: 5. The CDR3 DNA follows: TGTGCCAGCAGTGAGTCTAGCGGGCGTAATGAGCAGTTCTTC. Residues: CASSESSGRNEQFF. The entire variable domain, with the rest obtained from reference TRBV2 and TRBJ2-1, is as follows: EPEVTQTPSHQVTQMGQEVILRCVPISNHLYFYWYRQILGQKVEFLVSFYNNEISEKSEIFDDQFSVERPDGSNFTLKIRSTKLEDSAMYFCASSESSGRNEQFFGPGTRLTVL.

This clonotype was seen ten or more times. The genes are TRBV15 and TRBJ2-5; the D gene is possibly TRBD2 (6 bases). V gave up 0 bases and J gave up 4 bases, with 12 bases separating them. Germline-derived CDR1 and CDR2 are LNHNV and YYDKDF (reference sequence). CDR3 length: 15 amino acids. The CDR3 bases are TGTGCCACCAGCAGAGATCCGGGACTTGGAGAGACCCAGTACTTC. Its protein product is CATSRDPGLGETQYF.

The chain has TRBV7-8 and TRBJ2-3; D gene uncertain. V lost 5 bases, J lost 2 bases, and 17 bases lay in between. The CDR3 sequence is 16 residues long. CDR1 SGHVS and CDR2 FQNEAQ come from the germline V gene. The CDR3 DNA is TGTGCCAGCAGCACCGCCGGTACGGTCCTCACAGATACGCAGTATTTT. Protein sequence: CASSTAGTVLTDTQYF.

The V call is TRBV5-4, the J call TRBJ2-7, with D perhaps TRBD2 (6 bases). The CDR3 totals 15 residues. Trimming pared 4 bases from V and 1 base from J, leaving 15 bases between. Germline CDR1 SGHNT, CDR2 YYREEE (reference sequence). CDR3 nucleotides: TGTGCCAGCAGCCCACCCGGGACTGGGTCCTACGAGCAGTACTTC. Protein: CASSPPGTGSYEQYF.

This clonotype appeared a few times. J is TRBJ2-2 and V is TRBV19; 10 bases align to TRBD2. Trimming cost V 9 bases and J 0 bases; bases outside gene matches: 4. In germline, CDR1 is LNHDA, CDR2 SQIVND (reference sequence). The CDR3 has 15 amino acids. This chain's CDR3 is CASTGTSANTGELFF. The CDR3 DNA reads as TGTGCCAGCACCGGGACTAGCGCGAACACCGGGGAGCTGTTTTTT.

The CDR3: CASRRTGFNSPLHF. CDR3 coding DNA: TGTGCCAGCAGGAGGACAGGCTTTAATTCACCCCTCCACTTT. This chain connects TRBV7-9 to TRBJ1-6, with 7 bases aligning to TRBD1. Germline CDR1 SEHNR, CDR2 FQNEAQ (reference sequence). The CDR3 has 14 residues. The V gene end was trimmed by 6 bases and the J gene end by 6 bases; junction bases not matched to a gene: 5.

This clonotype has a count of ten or more. The chain carries TRBV6-5 and TRBJ2-7, with TRBD1 matching 7 bases. The V gene end was trimmed by 5 bases and the J gene end by 3 bases; junction bases not matched to a gene: 4. The CDR3 totals 13 residues. CDR1 is MNHEY, CDR2 SVGAGI, per germline. CDR3: CASSTWTGYEQYF. The CDR3 DNA follows: TGTGCCAGCAGTACATGGACAGGCTACGAGCAGTACTTC.

As regards this clonotype: The germline gene is not matched at one end of the junction; a read error may be the cause. The V call is TRBV5-4, the J call TRBJ2-6; 7 bases match TRBD1. This CDR3 is built from 16 residues. CDR1 and CDR2 from the germline V gene are SGHNT and YYREEE (reference sequence). The CDR3 here is CASGSNRGTGVNVLTF. CDR3 DNA sequence: TGTGCCAGCGGCTCAAACCGGGGCACAGGGGTCAACGTCCTGACTTTC.

This clonotype was counted only a few times. The genes are TRBV7-8 and TRBJ1-1; maybe TRBD1 (5 bases). Germline V gene data show CDR1 as SGHVS and CDR2 as FQNEAQ. The V end lost 0 bases, the J end lost 1 base, and 9 bases lay between the germline ends. The CDR3 is made up of 15 amino acids. Here the CDR3 reads CASSLASGRNTEAFF. The CDR3 nucleotides read TGTGCCAGCAGCTTAGCTTCAGGGAGGAACACTGAAGCTTTCTTT.

This clonotype was seen more than once but under ten times. This sequence joins TRBV29-1 and TRBJ2-1; the D is unclear. In germline, CDR1 is SQVTM, CDR2 ANQGSEA. The germline V and J ends were trimmed by 0 bases and 0 bases, with 3 bases remaining between them. This CDR3 comprises 13 residues. CDR3 amino acids: CSVEDSSYNEQFF. The CDR3 DNA follows: TGCAGCGTTGAAGATTCCTCCTACAATGAGCAGTTCTTC.